A single sample is the source of the 10 T cell receptor beta chains below, sequenced in a study of cytomegalovirus exposure and HLA in healthy donors. 13 Jbeta primers and 60 Vbeta primers were used for the PCR. Measured with immunoSEQ multiplex PCR; TCRdb has only the in-frame clones, and not every one. The sample lists 95,000 or so clones; 70% were seen once. Input material: PBMCs. Receptors were obtained from a woman aged 45-59 years in good health and CMV-seropositive.

A remark on this clone: One junction end does not reproduce the germline sequence, and a read error may be involved. The chain is built from TRBV11-2 and TRBJ2-5; the D gene is possibly TRBD2 (5 bases). Germline V gives CDR1 SGHAT, CDR2 FQNNGV. The CDR3 extends over 15 amino acids. The CDR3 region is CASSLEFGIGETQYF. The CDR3 DNA reads as TGTGCCAGCAGCCTAGAGTTCGGGATTGGGGAGACCCAGTACTTC.

This chain links TRBV4-1 with TRBJ2-2, with TRBD1 identical over 7 bases. Germline V lookup: CDR1 MGHRA, CDR2 YSYEKL. The CDR3 runs to 21 residues. J was trimmed by 5 bases and V by 1 base; bases with no gene match: 22. This CDR3 is CASSQGDLKGASLVRTGELFF. CDR3 sequence (DNA): TGCGCCAGCAGCCAAGGTGATTTAAAGGGGGCAAGTTTGGTAAGAACCGGGGAGCTGTTTTTT.

V gene TRBV7-9 combines with J gene TRBJ1-2, with D perhaps TRBD1 (5 bases). This CDR3 is built from 17 residues. V lost 3 bases and J 7 bases, leaving 24 bases between the germline ends. Per the germline V gene, CDR1 is SEHNR and CDR2 is FQNEAQ (reference sequence). The CDR3 nucleotides are TGTGCCAGCAGCTTTAGGGGCGCGGGGGTAGATCCCCGTGGCTACACCTTC. Its translation is CASSFRGAGVDPRGYTF.

The V call is TRBV2, the J call TRBJ2-3; D remains ambiguous. Germline assignment: CDR1 SNHLY and CDR2 FYNNEI. V lost 8 bases, J lost 8 bases, and 17 bases lay in between. This CDR3 region has 13 residues. This CDR3 is CASQPLVVGTQYF. For the CDR3, the DNA is TGTGCCAGCCAACCCCTGGTGGTCGGTACGCAGTATTTT.

The chain joins TRBV6-1 to TRBJ2-5; 10 bases are a match to TRBD1. V lost 7 bases to trimming and J lost 13 bases; unmatched junction nucleotides: 9. The CDR3 loop spans 12 amino acids. Per germline, CDR1 MNHNS and CDR2 SASEGT. CDR3 sequence: CASTSGTGVRYF. Written as DNA, the CDR3 is TGTGCCAGCACCTCCGGGACAGGGGTTAGGTACTTC.

The chain couples TRBV19 to TRBJ1-2; D remains unclear. Germline CDR1 and CDR2: LNHDA and SQIVND (reference sequence). Trimming left V 10 bases short and J 0 bases short, with 15 bases between. The CDR3 is 14 residues long. Written as DNA, the CDR3 is TGTGCCACTACGGGAAGTCGAGCTAACTATGGCTACACCTTC. Translation: CATTGSRANYGYTF.

The chain combines TRBV7-9 with TRBJ1-6; possible D gene TRBD1, 5 bases. Germline CDR1 reads SEHNR; CDR2 reads FQNEAQ (reference sequence). This CDR3 is 17 amino acids long. V lost 4 bases, J lost 8 bases, and 21 bases lay in between. Here the CDR3 reads CASSSALADPGDSPLHF. CDR3 DNA: TGTGCCAGCAGCTCTGCGTTAGCTGACCCGGGGGATTCACCCCTCCACTTT.

The chain employs TRBV10-3 and TRBJ2-3, with a tentative D call TRBD1 (5 bases). CDR1 is ENHRY and CDR2 is SYGVKD in the germline V gene. With 4 bases removed from V and 0 bases from J, the gap between germline ends came to 14 bases. The CDR3 runs 16 residues. The CDR3 loop is CAISGSQGPSTDTQYF. The CDR3 nucleotides are TGTGCCATCAGTGGGTCGCAGGGCCCTAGCACAGATACGCAGTATTTT.

V usage is TRBV5-4 and J usage is TRBJ2-5, with 11 bases identical to TRBD2. Per the germline V gene, CDR1 is SGHNT and CDR2 is YYREEE (reference sequence). Trimming cost V 4 bases and J 5 bases; bases outside gene matches: 7. The CDR3 loop spans 15 amino acids. The CDR3 here is CASSKKTSGTETQYF. CDR3 coding DNA: TGTGCCAGCAGCAAAAAGACTAGCGGGACGGAGACCCAGTACTTC.

The V call is TRBV28, the J call TRBJ2-7; 13 bases align to TRBD2. Looked up from germline, CDR1 is MDHEN and CDR2 is SYDVKM. The CDR3 has 17 amino acids. With 7 bases clipped from V and 3 bases from J, the junction kept 12 bases outside the gene matches. DNA for the CDR3: TGTGCCAGCACCAGAGGACTAGCGGGAGCCGGGGGCTACGAGCAGTACTTC. The encoded protein is CASTRGLAGAGGYEQYF.